This T cell receptor beta chain was profiled in a study of shared clonotypes between healthy human individuals (dated by TCRdb to 2020 to 2021). Study-wide context: A few men and two women, aged 18 to 49 years, made up the cohort. For each donor, CD4 naive and CD4 memory were each run on three plates, CD8 naive on two plates, and CD8 memory on one plate. To increase sequencing depth and limit assay-specific biases, TCR repertoire library preparation and sequencing were carried out by different laboratories using diverse techniques. Per donor, leukapheresis produced somewhere between about 0.94 and 10 billion PBMCs. Blood TCR repertoires of five healthy adults were deeply sequenced to estimate repertoire size and the extent of clonotype sharing between individuals.

About this clone itself: Its antigen is currently not known. No much larger clonotype is one base removed from it; base qualities were not supplied.

The donors were healthy, HIV-negative adults with no recently reported acute infections or vaccinations. Every donor was a Caucasian adult residing in Nashville, Tennessee, USA. Magnetic negative selection was used to enrich CD4+ T cells, after which naive cells were positively selected on CD45RA and the negative fraction became the memory subset. After blood collection by leukapheresis, PBMCs were isolated using Ficoll-Histopaque density gradient centrifugation and then cryopreserved in the vapor phase of liquid nitrogen. Purity and quantity of every magnetically sorted T cell population were checked by analytical flow cytometry. Genomic DNA was isolated from every sorted fraction and measured by UV absorbance on a Nanodrop 2000c. Using the deep immunoSEQ assay, multiplex PCR amplified TCR CDR3 regions from genomic DNA. Extracted genomic DNA from each cell subset was spread evenly across all wells of several immunoSEQ 96-well plates, with each plate serving as a replicate. For sorted subsets, around 200 ng genomic DNA, equal to tens of thousands of T cell genomes, was loaded into each replicate PCR. Purified libraries were quantified with a Qubit 3.0 fluorometer, sized on a Bioanalyzer 2100, and re-quantified with the KAPA Library Quantification kit. Each immunoSEQ 96-well plate was sequenced on its own single-read 150-cycle Illumina NextSeq 550 flow cell. The source study handled its data this way. Because only junctional sequences without quality scores were contained in the immunoSEQ output, filtering matching that applied to full-length reads could not be performed. Sequences were annotated with PyIR, a Python wrapper for IgBLAST v1.9, using IMGT germline references to assign V/J genes and CDR3. Reads with weak V/J assignments (E-value above 1e-6), missing CDR3, stop codons, out-of-frame junctions, or ambiguous translated residues were removed. V3J clonotypes were defined by identical inferred V gene, J gene, and CDR3 amino acid sequence. Percentage overlap between repertoires was computed as shared unique clonotypes divided by the size of the smaller repertoire. RTK rarefaction, the Chao1 estimator, and Recon v2.1 estimates of unobserved clonotypes were used to assess repertoire richness. Generation probabilities were computed with OLGA for all TCRbeta clonotypes obtained by the gDNA method from several donors. Imported from immuneACCESS, the table was reduced by TCRdb to in-frame sequences with V and J called. These copies leave out some clones; in studies compared against another copy, an unresolved V gene accounts for under half, and the cause of the remainder is not known. The V and J calls and the clone size are those of that table, but D and trimming were determined from the DNA. The sample data list a few million clones, and just over 90% of these were observed just once. About 0.39% of the sample is taken by the ten largest.

The research as a whole found: Estimated clonotype richness was generally larger for naive than for memory subsets. Across four donors, approximately 5% of naive CD4, 3.5% of naive CD8, 2.3% of memory CD4, and under 0.45% of memory CD8 clonotypes were shared. Compared with non-shared clonotypes, the clonotypes found in all four sorted-subset donors had higher generation probabilities. Pairwise subsampling indicated that sequencing depth was expected to affect the degree of clonotype sharing among donors. Because the study included only a small number of donors, the genetic and exposure-history diversity represented was limited. Sampling was restricted to blood, and TCR repertoires in tissue are likely to differ from TCR repertoires in blood. Rarefaction of sorted-subset datasets indicated incomplete sequencing despite the large sequencing depth.

V is clipped by 0 bases and J by 5 bases, and the sequence between their germline boundaries is 16 bases long. Its CDR3 holds 17 amino acids, cysteine through phenylalanine. Of all the DNA, just the CDR3 is kept, 51 bases in frame from base 1. The germline V gene encodes CDR1 SNHLY and CDR2 FYNNEI. Recombination joined TRBV2 with TRBJ2-2; the D gene is perhaps TRBD2, on 5 matching bases. Sequencing used naive CD4+ T cells from PBMCs. The cell subset or site label, as the study defines it: CD45RA+ positively selected. This clonotype originated in a man aged 18-30 years in good health. Some clones in this sample may be carry-over from other donors' samples. The CDR3 in this case is CASSEALDYLQTGELFF. The nucleotides are TGTGCCAGCAGTGAAGCGCTTGACTACCTCCAAACCGGGGAGCTGTTTTTT.